The 2 T cell receptor beta chains given below trace back to one sample, sequenced in a study of cytomegalovirus exposure and HLA in healthy donors. PCR primers comprised 60 Vbeta and 13 Jbeta primers. Using immunoSEQ multiplex PCR, the repertoire was profiled, and TCRdb retains in-frame clones only, with some absent. The table lists about 110,000 clones, approximately 72% of them singletons. Source material: PBMCs. These receptors were obtained from a man younger than 45 in good health and CMV-seronegative.

V is TRBV30 and J is TRBJ2-3; D not resolved. Trimming took 4 bases from V and 4 from J, leaving 9 bases between them. The CDR3 is 12 residues long. CDR1 and CDR2 from the germline V gene are GTSNPN and SVGIG (reference sequence). The CDR3 loop is CAWTYFSDTQYF. The CDR3, as DNA: TGTGCCTGGACTTACTTCTCAGATACGCAGTATTTT.

The table lists this clone with a count of one. The CDR3 loop reads CASSETYEQYF. The CDR3, as DNA: TGTGCCAGCAGCGAGACCTACGAGCAGTACTTC. This sequence joins TRBV2 and TRBJ2-7, with D hard to call. This CDR3 region has 11 residues. V was trimmed by 6 bases and J by 2 bases, leaving 5 bases between them. From germline, CDR1 is SNHLY and CDR2 FYNNEI.